This T cell receptor (beta chain) was obtained from a study of cytomegalovirus exposure and HLA in healthy donors. Nominally healthy donors were sampled, though unrecorded immune exposures were likely. The PCR was carried out with 60 Vbeta primers and 13 Jbeta primers. Assay: immunoSEQ multiplex PCR; the TCRdb copy retains only in-frame clones and omits some. The sample records about 150,000 clones, around 77% being singletons. Germline loops: CDR1 MNHNY, CDR2 SVGAGI (reference sequence). The CDR3 runs 14 residues. The V end lost 5 bases, the J end lost 2 bases, and 13 bases lay between the germline ends.

This TCR was recovered from a woman aged 40 to 55 in good health and CMV-seropositive. The chain employs TRBV6-6 and TRBJ2-7; D remains ambiguous. Sample: PBMCs. CDR3 region: CASSPPGGAYEQYF. The CDR3 bases are TGTGCCAGCAGTCCCCCCGGCGGTGCCTACGAGCAGTACTTC.